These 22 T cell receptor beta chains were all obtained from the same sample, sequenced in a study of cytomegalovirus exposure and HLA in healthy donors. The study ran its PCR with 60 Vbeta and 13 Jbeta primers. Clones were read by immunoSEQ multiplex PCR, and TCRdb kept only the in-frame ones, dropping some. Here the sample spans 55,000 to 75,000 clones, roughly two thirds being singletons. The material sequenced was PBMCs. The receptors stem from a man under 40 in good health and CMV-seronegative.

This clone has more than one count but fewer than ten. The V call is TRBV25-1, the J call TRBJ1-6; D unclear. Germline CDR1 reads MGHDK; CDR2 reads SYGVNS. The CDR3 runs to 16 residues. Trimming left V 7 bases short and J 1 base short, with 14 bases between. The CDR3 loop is CASTKSGRSYNSPLHF. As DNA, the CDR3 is TGTGCCAGCACTAAAAGTGGTAGATCCTATAATTCACCCCTCCACTTT.

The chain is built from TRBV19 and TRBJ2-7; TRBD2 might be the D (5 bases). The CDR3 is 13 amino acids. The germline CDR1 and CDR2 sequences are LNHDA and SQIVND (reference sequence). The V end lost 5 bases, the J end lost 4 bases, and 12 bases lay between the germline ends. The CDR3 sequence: CASSAGSEYEQYF. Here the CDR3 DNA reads TGTGCCAGTAGTGCGGGCAGTGAATACGAGCAGTACTTC.

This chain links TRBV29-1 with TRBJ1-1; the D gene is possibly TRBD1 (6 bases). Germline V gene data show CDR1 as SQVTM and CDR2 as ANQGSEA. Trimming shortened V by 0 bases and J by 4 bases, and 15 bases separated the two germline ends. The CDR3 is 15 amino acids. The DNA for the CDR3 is TGCAGCGTTGAAGATCGGTGGGGGCTTAGCACTGAAGCTTTCTTT. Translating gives CSVEDRWGLSTEAFF.

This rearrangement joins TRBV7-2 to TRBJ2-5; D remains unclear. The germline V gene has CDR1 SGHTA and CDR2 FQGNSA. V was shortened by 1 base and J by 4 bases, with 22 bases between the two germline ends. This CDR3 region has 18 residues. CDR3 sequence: CASSLGAGGSHAGETQYF. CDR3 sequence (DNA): TGTGCCAGCAGCTTAGGTGCCGGCGGCTCTCACGCCGGAGAGACCCAGTACTTC.

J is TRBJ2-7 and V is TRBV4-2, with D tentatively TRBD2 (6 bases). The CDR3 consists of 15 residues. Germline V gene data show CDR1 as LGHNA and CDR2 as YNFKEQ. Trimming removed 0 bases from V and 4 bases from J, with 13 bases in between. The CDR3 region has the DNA TGTGCCAGCAGCCAAGAGTACTGGGGGAGGTACGAGCAGTACTTC. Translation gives CASSQEYWGRYEQYF.

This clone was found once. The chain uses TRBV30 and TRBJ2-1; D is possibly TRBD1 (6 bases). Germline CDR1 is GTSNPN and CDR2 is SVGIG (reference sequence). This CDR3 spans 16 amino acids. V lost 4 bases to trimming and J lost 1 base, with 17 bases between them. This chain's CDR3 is CAWTTGPIRSYNEQFF. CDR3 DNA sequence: TGTGCCTGGACAACAGGGCCAATCCGATCCTACAATGAGCAGTTCTTC.

In DNA, the CDR3 is TGTGCCTGGAGTGTTCATTTCCCGGGACAGGGTAATGAAAAACTGTTTTTT. This translates into CAWSVHFPGQGNEKLFF. This chain connects TRBV30 to TRBJ1-4; 9 bases are a match to TRBD1. Germline V CDR1 and CDR2: GTSNPN, SVGIG (reference sequence). This CDR3 has 17 residues. V shed 0 bases and J 4 bases; nucleotides not matched to a gene: 9.

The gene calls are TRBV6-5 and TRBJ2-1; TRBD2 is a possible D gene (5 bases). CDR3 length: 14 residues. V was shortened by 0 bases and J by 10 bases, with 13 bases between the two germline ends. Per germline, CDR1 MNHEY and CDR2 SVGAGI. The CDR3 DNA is TGTGCCAGCAGTTACTCGAGGGCTACTTCGGAGCAGTTCTTC. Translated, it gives CASSYSRATSEQFF.

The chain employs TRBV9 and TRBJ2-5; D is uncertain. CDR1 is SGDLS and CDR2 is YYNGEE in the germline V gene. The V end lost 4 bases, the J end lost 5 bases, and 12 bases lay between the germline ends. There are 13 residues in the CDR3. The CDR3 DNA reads TGTGCCAGCAGCCCAGACCTGAGGGAGACCCAGTACTTC. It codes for CASSPDLRETQYF.

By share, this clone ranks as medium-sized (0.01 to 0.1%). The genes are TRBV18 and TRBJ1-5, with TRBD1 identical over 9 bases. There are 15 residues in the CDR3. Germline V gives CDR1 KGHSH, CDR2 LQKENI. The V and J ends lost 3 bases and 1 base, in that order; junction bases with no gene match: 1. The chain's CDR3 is CASSPGQGSNQPQHF. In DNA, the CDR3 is TGTGCCAGCTCACCTGGACAGGGGAGCAATCAGCCCCAGCATTTT. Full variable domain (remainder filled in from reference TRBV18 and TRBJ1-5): NAGVMQNPRHLVRRRGQEARLRCSPMKGHSHVYWYRQLPEEGLKFMVYLQKENIIDESGMPKERFSAEFPKEGPSILRIQQVVRGDSAAYFCASSPGQGSNQPQHFGDGTRLSIL.

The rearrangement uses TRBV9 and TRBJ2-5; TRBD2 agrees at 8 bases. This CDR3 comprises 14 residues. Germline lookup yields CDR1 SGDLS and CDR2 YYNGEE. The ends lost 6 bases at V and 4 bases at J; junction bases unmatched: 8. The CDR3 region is CASTGGVGRETQYF. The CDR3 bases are TGTGCCAGCACGGGGGGGGTTGGAAGAGAGACCCAGTACTTC.

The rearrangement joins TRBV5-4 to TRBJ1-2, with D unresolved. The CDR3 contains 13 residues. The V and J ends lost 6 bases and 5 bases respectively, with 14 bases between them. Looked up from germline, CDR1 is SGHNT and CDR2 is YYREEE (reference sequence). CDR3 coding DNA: TGTGCCAGCACCCCTGAGGGTAATTATGGCTACACCTTC. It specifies CASTPEGNYGYTF.

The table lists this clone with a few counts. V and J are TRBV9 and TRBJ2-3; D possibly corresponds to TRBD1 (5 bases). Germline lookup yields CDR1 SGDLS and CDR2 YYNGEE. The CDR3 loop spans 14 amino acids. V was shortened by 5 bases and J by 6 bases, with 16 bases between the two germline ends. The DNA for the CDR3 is TGTGCCAGCAGAGCCCTAGGGGTTGCTGATACGCAGTATTTT. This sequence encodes CASRALGVADTQYF. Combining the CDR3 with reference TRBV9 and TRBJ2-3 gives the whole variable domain DSGVTQTPKHLITATGQRVTLRCSPRSGDLSVYWYQQSLDQGLQFLIQYYNGEERAKGNILERFSAQQFPDLHSELNLSSLELGDSALYFCASRALGVADTQYFGPGTRLTVL.

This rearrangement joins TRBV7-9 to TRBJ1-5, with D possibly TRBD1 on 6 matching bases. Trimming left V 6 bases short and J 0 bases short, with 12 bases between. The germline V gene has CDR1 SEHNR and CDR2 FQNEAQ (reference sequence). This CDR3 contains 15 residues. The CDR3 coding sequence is TGTGCCAGCAGTCCTGACAGGTATAGCAATCAGCCCCAGCATTTT. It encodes CASSPDRYSNQPQHF. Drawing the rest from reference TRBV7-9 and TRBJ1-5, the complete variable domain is DTGVSQNPRHKITKRGQNVTFRCDPISEHNRLYWYRQTLGQGPEFLTYFQNEAQLEKSRLLSDRFSAERPKGSFSTLEIQRTEQGDSAMYLCASSPDRYSNQPQHFGDGTRLSIL.

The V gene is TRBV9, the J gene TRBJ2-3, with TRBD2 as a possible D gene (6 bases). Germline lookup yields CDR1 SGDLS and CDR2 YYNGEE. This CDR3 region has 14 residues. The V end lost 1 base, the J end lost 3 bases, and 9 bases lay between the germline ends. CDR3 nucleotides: TGTGCCAGCAGCGTACGCGGGGAAACAGATACGCAGTATTTT. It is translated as CASSVRGETDTQYF.

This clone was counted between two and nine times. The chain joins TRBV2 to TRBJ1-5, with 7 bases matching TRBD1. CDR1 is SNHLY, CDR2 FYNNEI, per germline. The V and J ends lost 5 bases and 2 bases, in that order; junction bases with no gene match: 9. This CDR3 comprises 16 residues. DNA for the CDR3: TGTGCCAGCAGTTCTCTCGGGCAGGGGGGCAATCAGCCCCAGCATTTT. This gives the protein CASSSLGQGGNQPQHF.

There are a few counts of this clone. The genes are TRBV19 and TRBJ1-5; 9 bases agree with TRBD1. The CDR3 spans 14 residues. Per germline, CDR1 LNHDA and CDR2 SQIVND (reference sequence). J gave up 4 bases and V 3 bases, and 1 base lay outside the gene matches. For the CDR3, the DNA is TGTGCCAGTAGTATGACAGGGGGAAATCAGCCCCAGCATTTT. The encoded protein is CASSMTGGNQPQHF.

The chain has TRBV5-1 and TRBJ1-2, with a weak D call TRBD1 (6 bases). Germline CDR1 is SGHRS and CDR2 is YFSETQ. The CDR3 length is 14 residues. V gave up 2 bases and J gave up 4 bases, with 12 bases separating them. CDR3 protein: CASSFGGAAYGYTF. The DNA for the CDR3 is TGCGCCAGCAGCTTTGGGGGGGCGGCCTATGGCTACACCTTC.

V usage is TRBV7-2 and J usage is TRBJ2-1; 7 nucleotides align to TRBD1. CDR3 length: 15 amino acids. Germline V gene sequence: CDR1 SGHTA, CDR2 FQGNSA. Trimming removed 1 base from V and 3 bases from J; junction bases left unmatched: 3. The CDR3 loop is CASSLGQGVYNEQFF. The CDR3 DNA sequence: TGTGCCAGCAGCTTAGGACAGGGAGTCTACAATGAGCAGTTCTTC. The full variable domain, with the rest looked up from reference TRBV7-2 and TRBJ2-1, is GAGVSQSPSNKVTEKGKDVELRCDPISGHTALYWYRQSLGQGLEFLIYFQGNSAPDKSGLPSDRFSAERTGGSVSTLTIQRTQQEDSAVYLCASSLGQGVYNEQFFGPGTRLTVL.

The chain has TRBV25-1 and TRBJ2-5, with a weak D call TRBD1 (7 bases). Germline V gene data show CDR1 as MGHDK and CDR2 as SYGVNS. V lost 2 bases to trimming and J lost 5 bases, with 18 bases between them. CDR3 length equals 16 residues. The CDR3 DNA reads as TGTGCCAGCAGTGAAATTGTCGGCAGGGGGGCCGAGACCCAGTACTTC. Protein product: CASSEIVGRGAETQYF.

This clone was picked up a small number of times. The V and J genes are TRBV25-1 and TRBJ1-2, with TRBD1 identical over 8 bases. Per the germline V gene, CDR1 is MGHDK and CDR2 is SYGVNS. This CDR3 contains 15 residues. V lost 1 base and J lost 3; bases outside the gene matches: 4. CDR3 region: CASSEFGRGHYGYTF. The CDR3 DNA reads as TGTGCCAGCAGTGAATTCGGCAGGGGGCACTATGGCTACACCTTC.

CDR3 amino acids: CAISEGQATGETQYF. The CDR3 region has the DNA TGTGCCATCAGTGAGGGACAGGCCACAGGGGAGACCCAGTACTTC. The chain joins TRBV10-3 to TRBJ2-5; 7 positions match TRBD1. The CDR3 is 15 amino acids. CDR1 and CDR2 from the germline V gene are ENHRY and SYGVKD. V shed 2 bases, J shed 5 bases, and the junction held 8 bases outside the gene matches.